This TCR beta chain is drawn from a study of monozygotic twins with inflammatory bowel disease. Blood samples measuring around 2.4 ml were taken per donor. UMIs were attached via template switching, each with a 6-nucleotide sample barcode. TCRdb reprocessed the 5' RACE reads, with one entry per CDR3 protein and no DNA. The sample features some 190,000 distinct CDR3 sequences, with about 8% in its top ten. On this clonotype: Its antigen is unidentified.

The CDR3 sequence is 15 residues long. Germline values: CDR1 SQVTM, CDR2 ANQGSEA. Overall study findings and caveats: With others, IBD patients shared fewer clonotypes than healthy twins did, especially with disease activity.

The J gene is TRBJ2-7, the V gene TRBV29-1. Sequenced input: blood. This TCR was sampled from a human donor with ulcerative colitis or Crohn's disease, or a healthy co-twin of an affected twin (not recorded which). The CDR3 sequence is CSVVFLEYDTYEQYF.